This T cell receptor (beta chain) was found in a study of early T cells in non-severe SARS-CoV-2 infection. TCRdb re-called the 5' RACE reads through MiXCR, storing one row per CDR3 protein. The sample carries over 45,000 distinct CDR3 sequences, around 16% recorded once. This clonotype has only a few counts. This receptor was taken from an adult who was a healthcare worker with PCR-confirmed SARS-CoV-2 infection or an uninfected control (not recorded which). Specimen: whole blood, collected at baseline.

The CDR3 coding sequence is TGCAGTGCTAGTGGGTGGGAAGAGACCCAGTACTTC. Translating gives CSASGWEETQYF. J is TRBJ2-5 and V is TRBV20-1; unclear D gene. In germline, CDR1 is DFQATT, CDR2 SNEGSKA (reference sequence). The length of the CDR3 is 12 residues. With 3 bases removed from V and 3 bases from J, the gap between germline ends came to 8 bases.